Included here is one T cell receptor (beta chain) sequence, with context. No antigen is known for it. Base-call qualities are not available, and no considerably larger clone is one nucleotide away. The data stem from a study of post-analysis software for immune sequencing data (dated by TCRdb to the mid-2010s). At the level of the whole study: Recorded disease courses included relapsing-remitting, secondary progressive and progressive-relapsing multiple sclerosis, with some patients lacking subtype annotation. The multiple sclerosis patient repertoires were compared with ten to eleven previously published healthy control repertoires from donors aged about 6 to 25 years. A subset of samples was prepared in parallel using single-end sample barcoding, then pooled and co-amplified after Illumina adapter ligation.

To demonstrate the VDJtools post-analysis software, TCR beta repertoires were profiled from the peripheral blood of about 14 young patients with multiple sclerosis. Multiple sclerosis patients were children and adolescents aged about 6 to 16 years. V has 6 bases trimmed and J has 1 base trimmed; junction bases matching no gene number 1. Including cysteine and phenylalanine, the CDR3 has 14 amino acids. The only DNA kept is the CDR3, 42 bases in frame from the first base. CDR1 is given as MNHEY and CDR2 as SMNVEV, both from the germline V gene (reference sequence). Results and caveats for the whole study, not just this receptor: Direct clustering with F measure showed strong co-clustering of samples prepared in the same batch, prompting a batch-effect correction. The control group was slightly older than the multiple sclerosis patient group. Significantly higher frequencies in patients than in controls were found for roughly five TRBV segments, including TRBV5-6, TRBV5-1 and TRBV20-1. Normalized Chao1 diversity was significantly lower in multiple sclerosis patients than controls, suggesting substantial peripheral T-cell clonal expansion.

The protocol used for the library was PCR. The sequencer listed for this sample is Illumina HiSeq 2500. Unique molecular identifiers were incorporated into TCR beta cDNA libraries to reduce PCR and sequencing biases. Per 1 to 10 million input T cells, approximately 500,000 cDNA molecules were obtained, such that each molecule approximated one T cell. The same protocol used for the earlier healthy control dataset was applied to prepare and sequence the patient libraries. Within a given batch, samples were prepared together, multiplexed and sequenced on the same HiSeq lane. Concerning the study's data processing: MIGEC handled the raw barcoded reads, throwing out single-read molecular identifier groups before consensus assembly and CDR3 extraction. Clonotype tables were post-analysed with VDJtools, normalizing diversity by down-sampling all datasets to the smallest sample size. In repertoire overlap clustering, CDR3 amino acid sequences, but not nucleotide sequences, were matched to correct batch-related cross-sample contamination. TCRdb redid the processing of the public reads, applying fastp at Q25 and MiXCR, and retained in-frame beta chains. Merged by CDR3 protein, the rows form single entries marked with the most common genes and DNA. These V and J calls derive from TCRdb rather than the authors' analysis. The sample data list hundreds of thousands of distinct CDR3 sequences, and 25% to 30% of these were observed just once. The top ten clonotypes cover 0.5% to 0.6% of the sample.

The sequencing input was blood. The TCR comes from a girl aged 5-17 years with multiple sclerosis. The V gene is TRBV27 and the J gene is TRBJ2-5; TRBD2 agrees with 11 junctional bases. CDR3 protein: CASRTSGVQETQYF. In nucleotides, the sequence is TGTGCCAGCAGGACTAGCGGGGTCCAAGAGACCCAGTACTTC.